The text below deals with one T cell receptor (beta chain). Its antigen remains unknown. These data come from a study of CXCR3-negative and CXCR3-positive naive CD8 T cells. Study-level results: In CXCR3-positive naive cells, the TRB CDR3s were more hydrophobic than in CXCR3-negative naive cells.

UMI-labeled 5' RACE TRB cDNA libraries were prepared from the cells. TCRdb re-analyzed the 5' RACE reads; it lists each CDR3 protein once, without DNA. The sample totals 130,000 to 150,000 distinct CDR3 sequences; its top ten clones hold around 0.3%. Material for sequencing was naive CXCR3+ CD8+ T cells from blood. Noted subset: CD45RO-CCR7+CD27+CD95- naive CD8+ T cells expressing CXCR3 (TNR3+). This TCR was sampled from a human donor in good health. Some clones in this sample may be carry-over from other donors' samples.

CDR3 amino acids: CASQIAGDYGQYF. The chain joins TRBV7-9 to TRBJ2-7. The length of the CDR3 is 13 residues. CDR1 is SEHNR and CDR2 is FQNEAQ in the germline V gene (reference sequence).